This entry lists 7 T cell receptor beta chains sequenced from one sample in a study of blood T cell repertoires in COVID-19. TCRdb's table, derived via immunoSEQ multiplex PCR, lists solely in-frame clones and lacks some. In the table there are about 120,000 clones, over 75% of which are singletons. The sample taken for sequencing was peripheral blood. These receptor sequences come from an older man with acute or convalescent COVID-19.

The rearrangement links TRBV5-1 to TRBJ1-2; D remains ambiguous. The CDR3 extends over 13 amino acids. V was pared by 0 bases and J by 6 bases, with 9 bases between. CDR1 is SGHRS, CDR2 YFSETQ, per germline. The CDR3 nucleotides read TGCGCCAGCAGCTTGGGAGAGGCAGATGGCTACACCTTC. It yields the protein CASSLGEADGYTF. The full variable domain, with the rest looked up from reference TRBV5-1 and TRBJ1-2, is KAGVTQTPRYLIKTRGQQVTLSCSPISGHRSVSWYQQTPGQGLQFLFEYFSETQRNKGNFPGRFSGRQFSNSRSEMNVSTLELGDSALYLCASSLGEADGYTFGSGTRLTVV.

This clone was detected only a few times. V gene TRBV28 combines with J gene TRBJ1-2; D gene uncertain. The CDR3 contains 12 residues. Per germline, CDR1 MDHEN and CDR2 SYDVKM. Trimming left V 5 bases short and J 4 bases short, with 8 bases between. CDR3 coding DNA: TGTGCCAGCAGTCAGACATCCTATGGCTACACCTTC. This sequence encodes CASSQTSYGYTF.

The chain couples TRBV5-1 to TRBJ2-5, with 7 bases lining up with TRBD1. Trimming took 5 bases from V and 3 from J; bases not matched to a gene: 10. CDR3 length: 15 residues. Germline-derived CDR1 and CDR2 are SGHRS and YFSETQ. CDR3 coding DNA: TGCGCCAGCAGTACTCACGGGACAGCAGAAGAGACCCAGTACTTC. It specifies CASSTHGTAEETQYF. The variable domain in full, with the rest retrieved from reference TRBV5-1 and TRBJ2-5, is KAGVTQTPRYLIKTRGQQVTLSCSPISGHRSVSWYQQTPGQGLQFLFEYFSETQRNKGNFPGRFSGRQFSNSRSEMNVSTLELGDSALYLCASSTHGTAEETQYFGPGTRLLVL.

This rearrangement joins TRBV5-4 to TRBJ2-3, with 9 bases matching TRBD2. V trimming: 5 bases; J trimming: 5 bases; junction bases outside the gene matches: 9. CDR3 length equals 15 residues. Germline V gives CDR1 SGHNT, CDR2 YYREEE (reference sequence). This CDR3 is CASSLDPRGGDTQYF. CDR3 DNA sequence: TGTGCCAGCAGTCTCGATCCGCGGGGGGGAGATACGCAGTATTTT.

The J gene is TRBJ1-2, the V gene TRBV27; D not certain. CDR3 size: 14 residues. Germline CDR1 MNHEY, CDR2 SMNVEV (reference sequence). V lost 2 bases and J 7 bases, leaving 14 bases between the germline ends. The CDR3: CASSLGSAGSGYTF. The CDR3 DNA reads TGTGCCAGCAGTTTAGGGTCAGCGGGGAGTGGCTACACCTTC.

V and J are TRBV19 and TRBJ1-5, with a possible D match to TRBD1 (5 bases). V was shortened by 3 bases and J by 6 bases, with 15 bases between the two germline ends. The CDR3 runs to 15 residues. Germline lookup yields CDR1 LNHDA and CDR2 SQIVND (reference sequence). CDR3 nucleotide sequence: TGTGCCAGTAGTATCCTTTCGGACAACGGTCAGCCCCAGCATTTT. Its translation: CASSILSDNGQPQHF.

This rearrangement joins TRBV3-1 (or the pseudogene TRBV3-2) to TRBJ2-3, with 10 bases identical to TRBD2. Germline CDR1 and CDR2: LGHDT and YNNKEL (reference sequence). The CDR3 covers 16 residues. V lost 0 bases, J lost 4 bases, and 4 bases stayed unmatched. CDR3 sequence (DNA): TGTGCCAGCAGCCAAGACATCAGCGGGGGGGCAGATACGCAGTATTTT. Its translation: CASSQDISGGADTQYF.